The present TCR beta chain was sequenced within a study of blood T cell repertoires in COVID-19. This CDR3 comprises 19 residues. Per germline, CDR1 MNHNS and CDR2 SASEGT. Trimming left V 4 bases short and J 5 bases short, with 29 bases between. Data came from immunoSEQ multiplex PCR; TCRdb stores just in-frame clones and leaves some out. Among 120,000 to 150,000 clones listed, around four fifths were seen once. Sequencing used peripheral blood. The chain uses TRBV6-1 and TRBJ2-5; tentatively, D is TRBD2 (6 bases). The sequence derives from a woman between 40 and 55 years old with active or convalescent COVID-19. In nucleotides, the CDR3 is TGTGCCAGCAGTGCCCCGGCCGGGACTTTTGCAATGAGAAGCGAGACCCAGTACTTC. It is translated as CASSAPAGTFAMRSETQYF.